This T cell receptor (beta chain) derives from a study of T cells after posttransplantation cyclophosphamide. Overall study results and limits: Later blood repertoires were often dominated by clones from the donor CD8+ memory compartment. After PTCy, TRB diversity resembled that of CNI/methotrexate controls. TRB overlap between skin or GI tissue T cells and blood was limited.

This clone has ten or more counts. Its target is not known. The CDR3 consists of 14 residues. V lost 6 bases to trimming and J lost 7 bases; unmatched junction nucleotides: 8. The V gene's germline CDR1 is KGHSH and CDR2 LQKENI. TCRdb keeps only in-frame clones here, not all; method: immunoSEQ multiplex PCR. The sample was found to contain 25,000 to 30,000 clones, and every one recurs. The related graft donor's blood sample was taken on the day of bone marrow donation. The specimen was PBMCs. This chain joins TRBV18 and TRBJ1-5; TRBD1 matches at 8 bases. The source is a woman aged 55-69 years in good health, CMV-negative, and a related stem cell transplant donor. The CDR3 region is CASSLDRGGQPQHF. In nucleotides, the CDR3 is TGTGCCAGCTCGCTCGACAGGGGTGGGCAGCCCCAGCATTTT.